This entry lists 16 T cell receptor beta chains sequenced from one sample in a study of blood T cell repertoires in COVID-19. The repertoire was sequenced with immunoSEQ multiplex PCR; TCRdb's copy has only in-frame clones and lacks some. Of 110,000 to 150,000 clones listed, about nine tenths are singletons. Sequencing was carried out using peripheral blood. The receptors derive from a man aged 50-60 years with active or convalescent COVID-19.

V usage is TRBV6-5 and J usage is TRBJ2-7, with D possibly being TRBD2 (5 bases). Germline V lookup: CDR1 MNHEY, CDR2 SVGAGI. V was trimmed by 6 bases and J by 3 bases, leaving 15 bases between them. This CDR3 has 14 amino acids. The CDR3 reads CASSPDFTLYEQYF. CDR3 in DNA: TGTGCCAGCAGCCCGGACTTCACCCTCTACGAGCAGTACTTC.

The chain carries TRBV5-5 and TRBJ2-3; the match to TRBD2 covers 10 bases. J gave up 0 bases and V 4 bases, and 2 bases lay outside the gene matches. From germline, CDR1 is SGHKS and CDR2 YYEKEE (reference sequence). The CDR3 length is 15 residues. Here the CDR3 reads CASSLSGRSTDTQYF. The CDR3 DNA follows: TGTGCCAGCAGCCTTAGCGGGAGGAGCACAGATACGCAGTATTTT.

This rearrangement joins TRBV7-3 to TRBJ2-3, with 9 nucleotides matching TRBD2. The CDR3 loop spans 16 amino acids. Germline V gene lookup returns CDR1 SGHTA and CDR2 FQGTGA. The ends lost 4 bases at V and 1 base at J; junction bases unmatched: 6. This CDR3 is CASSYLAGLGTDTQYF. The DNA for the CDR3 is TGTGCCAGCAGCTACCTAGCGGGATTGGGCACAGATACGCAGTATTTT.

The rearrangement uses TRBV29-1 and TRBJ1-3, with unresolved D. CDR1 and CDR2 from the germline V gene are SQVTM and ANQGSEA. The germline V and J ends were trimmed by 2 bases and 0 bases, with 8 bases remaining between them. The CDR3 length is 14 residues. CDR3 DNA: TGCAGCGTTGAACAGGCAATCTCTGGAAACACCATATATTTT. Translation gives CSVEQAISGNTIYF.

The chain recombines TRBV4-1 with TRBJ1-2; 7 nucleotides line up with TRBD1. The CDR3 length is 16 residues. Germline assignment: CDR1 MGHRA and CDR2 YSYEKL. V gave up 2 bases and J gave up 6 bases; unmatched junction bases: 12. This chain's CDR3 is CASSQRRGGSVDGYTF. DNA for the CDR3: TGCGCCAGCAGCCAACGTAGAGGGGGCTCAGTCGATGGCTACACCTTC.

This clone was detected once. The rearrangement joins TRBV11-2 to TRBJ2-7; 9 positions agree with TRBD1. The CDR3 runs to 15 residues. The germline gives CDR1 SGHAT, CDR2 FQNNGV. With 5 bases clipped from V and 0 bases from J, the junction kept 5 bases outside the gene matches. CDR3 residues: CASSRTGAFSYEQYF. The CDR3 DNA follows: TGTGCCAGCAGCCGGACAGGGGCCTTCTCCTACGAGCAGTACTTC.

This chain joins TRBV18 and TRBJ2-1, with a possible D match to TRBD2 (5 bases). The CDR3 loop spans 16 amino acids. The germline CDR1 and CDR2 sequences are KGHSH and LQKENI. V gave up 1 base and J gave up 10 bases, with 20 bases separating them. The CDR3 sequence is CASSPRFLRQSGEQFF. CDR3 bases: TGTGCCAGCTCACCACGGTTTCTACGGCAGTCGGGAGAGCAGTTCTTC. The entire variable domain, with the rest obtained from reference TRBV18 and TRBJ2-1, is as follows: NAGVMQNPRHLVRRRGQEARLRCSPMKGHSHVYWYRQLPEEGLKFMVYLQKENIIDESGMPKERFSAEFPKEGPSILRIQQVVRGDSAAYFCASSPRFLRQSGEQFFGPGTRLTVL.

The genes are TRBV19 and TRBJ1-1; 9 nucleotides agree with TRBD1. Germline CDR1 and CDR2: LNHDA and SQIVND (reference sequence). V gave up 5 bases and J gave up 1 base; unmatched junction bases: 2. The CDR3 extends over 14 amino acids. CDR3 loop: CASSYRGRNTEAFF. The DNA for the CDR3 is TGTGCCAGTAGTTACAGGGGGCGGAACACTGAAGCTTTCTTT.

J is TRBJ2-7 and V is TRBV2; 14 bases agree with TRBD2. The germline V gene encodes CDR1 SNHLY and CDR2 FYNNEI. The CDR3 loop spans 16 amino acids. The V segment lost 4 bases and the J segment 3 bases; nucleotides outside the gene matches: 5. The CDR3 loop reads CASSAGLAGESYEQYF. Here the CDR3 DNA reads TGTGCCAGCAGTGCGGGACTAGCGGGAGAAAGCTACGAGCAGTACTTC.

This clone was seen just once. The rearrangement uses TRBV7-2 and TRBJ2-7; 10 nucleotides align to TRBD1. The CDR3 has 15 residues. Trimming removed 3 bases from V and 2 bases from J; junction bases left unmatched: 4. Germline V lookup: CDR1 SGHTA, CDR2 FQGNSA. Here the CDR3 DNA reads TGTGCCAGCAGCTTGGGACAGGGGCTAACCTACGAGCAGTACTTC. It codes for CASSLGQGLTYEQYF.

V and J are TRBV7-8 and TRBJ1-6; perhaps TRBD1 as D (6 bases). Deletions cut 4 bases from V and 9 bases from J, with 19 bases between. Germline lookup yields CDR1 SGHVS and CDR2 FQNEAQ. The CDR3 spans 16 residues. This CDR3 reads CASSSQSDRLSSPLHF. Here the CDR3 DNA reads TGTGCCAGCAGCTCACAGTCAGACAGGCTCAGTTCACCCCTCCACTTT.

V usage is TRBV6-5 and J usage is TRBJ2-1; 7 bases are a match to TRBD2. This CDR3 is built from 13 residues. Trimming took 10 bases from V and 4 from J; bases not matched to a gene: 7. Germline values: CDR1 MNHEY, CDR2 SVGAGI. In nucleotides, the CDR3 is TGTGCCACCCACCGGGAGGCATACAATGAGCAGTTCTTC. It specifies CATHREAYNEQFF.

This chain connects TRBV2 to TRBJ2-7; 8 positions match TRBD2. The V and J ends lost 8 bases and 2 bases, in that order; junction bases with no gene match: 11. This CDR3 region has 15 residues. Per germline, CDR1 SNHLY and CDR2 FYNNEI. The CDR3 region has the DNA TGTGCCAGCGAATCCGGGGGGGGCTCCACCTACGAGCAGTACTTC. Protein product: CASESGGGSTYEQYF.

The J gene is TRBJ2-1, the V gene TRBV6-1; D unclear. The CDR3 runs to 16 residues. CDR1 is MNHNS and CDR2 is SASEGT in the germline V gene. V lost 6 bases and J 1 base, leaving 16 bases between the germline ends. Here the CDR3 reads CASRERTAPSYNEQFF. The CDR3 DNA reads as TGTGCCAGCAGGGAACGAACAGCCCCTTCCTACAATGAGCAGTTCTTC.

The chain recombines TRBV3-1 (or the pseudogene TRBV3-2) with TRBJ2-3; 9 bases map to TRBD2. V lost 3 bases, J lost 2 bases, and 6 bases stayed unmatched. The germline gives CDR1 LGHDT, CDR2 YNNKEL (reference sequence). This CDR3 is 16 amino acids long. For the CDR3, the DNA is TGTGCCAGCAGCCATTTCCTAGCGGGGATCACAGATACGCAGTATTTT. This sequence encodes CASSHFLAGITDTQYF.

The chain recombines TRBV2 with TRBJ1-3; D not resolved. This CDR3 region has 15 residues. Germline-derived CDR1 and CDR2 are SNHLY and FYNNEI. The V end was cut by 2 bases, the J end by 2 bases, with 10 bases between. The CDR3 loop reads CASSERRSTGNTIYF. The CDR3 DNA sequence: TGTGCCAGCAGTGAAAGGAGGAGTACTGGAAACACCATATATTTT.